Listed here are 14 T cell receptor beta chains from one sample, sequenced in a study of post-analysis software for immune sequencing data. Regarding the study as a whole: Roughly five TRBV segments were significantly more frequent in patients than in controls. TRBV5-6, TRBV5-1 and TRBV20-1 were among these segments.

Prepared TCR beta cDNA libraries contained unique molecular identifiers. TCRdb redid the calling of the PCR reads with MiXCR, one entry per CDR3 protein. The repertoire consists of around 200,000 distinct CDR3 sequences, with approximately 29% occurring once and the leading ten covering 3.4%. Their antigens remain unidentified. Specimen: blood. All receptors derive from a girl under 18 with multiple sclerosis.

The chain links TRBV2 to TRBJ1-1; the D gene is possibly TRBD1 (5 bases). V shed 7 bases and J shed 0 bases, with 12 bases lying between them. The CDR3 loop spans 14 amino acids. Germline V gene lookup returns CDR1 SNHLY and CDR2 FYNNEI. The CDR3 loop is CASNAGTMNTEAFF. The CDR3, as DNA: TGTGCCAGCAACGCGGGGACCATGAACACTGAAGCTTTCTTT.

This clonotype was seen a handful of times. V and J are TRBV6-2 or TRBV6-3 and TRBJ1-5; 7 positions match TRBD1. There are 15 residues in the CDR3. J gave up 3 bases and V 4 bases, and 6 bases lay outside the gene matches. The germline gives CDR1 MNHEY, CDR2 SVGEGT. The CDR3: CASSLGQSYNQPQHF. Here the CDR3 DNA reads TGTGCCAGCAGTTTGGGACAGTCCTACAATCAGCCCCAGCATTTT.

A few counts support this clonotype. This chain joins TRBV14 and TRBJ2-7; 7 nucleotides line up with TRBD1. J lost 3 bases, V lost 0 bases, and 2 bases had no gene match. Germline assignment: CDR1 SGHDN and CDR2 FVKESK. CDR3 length equals 14 residues. The CDR3 spells CASSQEPGGYEQYF. The CDR3, as DNA: TGTGCCAGCAGCCAAGAGCCAGGGGGCTACGAGCAGTACTTC.

This chain joins TRBV3-1 and TRBJ2-7; D is uncertain. The J call could be wrong; TRBJ2-5 is a better fit for the DNA end. CDR1 LGHDT and CDR2 YNNKEL come from the germline V gene (reference sequence). The CDR3 runs to 12 residues. For the CDR3, the DNA is TGTGCCAGCAGCCCTAGACCGGGGACCCAGTACTTC. Its translation: CASSPRPGTQYF.

In this sample, this clonotype turned up a few times. This chain links TRBV20-1 with TRBJ1-2, with 8 positions matching TRBD1. CDR3 length: 14 residues. V shed 1 base and J 6 bases; nucleotides not matched to a gene: 7. The germline gives CDR1 DFQATT, CDR2 SNEGSKA (reference sequence). The CDR3 region has the DNA TGCAGTGCTAGAGGGATGACAGGGGTGGATGGCTACACCTTC. Protein: CSARGMTGVDGYTF.

This clonotype showed up just a few times. J is TRBJ1-1 and V is TRBV28, with D possibly matching TRBD1 (5 bases). CDR3 length: 16 residues. Between the trimmed V and J ends, which lost 5 bases and 1 base, there was a span of 17 bases. The germline V gene has CDR1 MDHEN and CDR2 SYDVKM. CDR3 DNA: TGTGCCAGCAGTAACACCGGGACGGGACGGAACACTGAAGCTTTCTTT. Translation gives CASSNTGTGRNTEAFF.

DNA for the CDR3: TGTGCCACTGGATCTACGAACACCGGGGAGCTGTTTTTT. Translated, it gives CATGSTNTGELFF. The V and J genes are TRBV24-1 and TRBJ2-2; no definite D call. Germline values: CDR1 KGHDR, CDR2 SFDVKD. This CDR3 contains 13 residues. Trimming took off 10 bases at V and 0 bases at J, with 8 bases between the two ends.

Points on this clonotype: This sequence may be a read error, since a much larger clone differs from it by one base. The rearrangement links TRBV20-1 to TRBJ2-1, with D tentatively TRBD2 (6 bases). Germline V CDR1 and CDR2: DFQATT, SNEGSKA (reference sequence). The CDR3 totals 15 residues. DNA of the CDR3: TGCAGTGCTAGATCCGGCGGGGACCCCTACAGTGAGCAGTTCTTC. This sequence encodes CSARSGGDPYSEQFF.

The chain is built from TRBV25-1 and TRBJ2-7; the D is unclear. V lost 1 base and J lost 0, with 10 bases in between. Germline V lookup: CDR1 MGHDK, CDR2 SYGVNS. CDR3 length: 15 residues. The CDR3 DNA sequence: TGTGCCAGCAGTGAATCCCAGGCTAGCTCCTACGAGCAGTACTTC. Its translation is CASSESQASSYEQYF.

There are a few counts of this clonotype. The gene calls are TRBV20-1 and TRBJ2-3; 14 bases line up with TRBD2. This CDR3 has 16 residues. The ends lost 1 base at V and 5 bases at J; junction bases unmatched: 5. Germline lookup yields CDR1 DFQATT and CDR2 SNEGSKA (reference sequence). The CDR3 sequence: CSARGLTSGREDTQYF. Here the CDR3 DNA reads TGCAGTGCTAGAGGGCTGACTAGCGGGAGGGAAGATACGCAGTATTTT.

Worth noting for this clonotype: One junction end does not reproduce the germline sequence, and a read error may be involved. The rearrangement uses TRBV29-1 and TRBJ2-1; D may be TRBD1 (5 bases). CDR1 is SQVTM and CDR2 is ANQGSEA in the germline V gene. This CDR3 contains 14 residues. The CDR3 DNA sequence: TGCTGCGTTGAACGGCTAGGGGATGGGAATGAGCAGTTCTTC. This gives the protein CCVERLGDGNEQFF.

The chain couples TRBV18 to TRBJ1-2; D not certain. V lost 1 base and J lost 3, with 12 bases in between. CDR1 and CDR2 from the germline V gene are KGHSH and LQKENI. The CDR3 loop spans 15 amino acids. For the CDR3, the DNA is TGTGCCAGCTCACCACTCGGCTTTGTGGACTATGGCTACACCTTC. Encoded protein: CASSPLGFVDYGYTF. Full variable domain (rest looked up from reference TRBV18 and TRBJ1-2): NAGVMQNPRHLVRRRGQEARLRCSPMKGHSHVYWYRQLPEEGLKFMVYLQKENIIDESGMPKERFSAEFPKEGPSILRIQQVVRGDSAAYFCASSPLGFVDYGYTFGSGTRLTVV.

This clonotype came up a few times. The rearrangement links TRBV9 to TRBJ1-1; 7 bases agree with TRBD1. Germline-derived CDR1 and CDR2 are SGDLS and YYNGEE. The CDR3 contains 15 residues. Germline trimming cut 4 bases from V and 5 bases from J; bases unmatched to any gene: 11. In DNA form, the CDR3 reads TGTGCCAGCAGCCCTCGCGACAGGGTAATAACTGAAGCTTTCTTT. Its protein product is CASSPRDRVITEAFF. Drawing the rest from reference TRBV9 and TRBJ1-1, the complete variable domain is DSGVTQTPKHLITATGQRVTLRCSPRSGDLSVYWYQQSLDQGLQFLIQYYNGEERAKGNILERFSAQQFPDLHSELNLSSLELGDSALYFCASSPRDRVITEAFFGQGTRLTVV.

The rearrangement links TRBV2 to TRBJ2-7; possibly TRBD1 for D (6 bases). Trimming pared 2 bases from V and 9 bases from J, leaving 20 bases between. The germline V gene has CDR1 SNHLY and CDR2 FYNNEI. The CDR3 has 15 residues. In DNA form, the CDR3 reads TGTGCCAGCAGTGAAACCCCGGGGACAATCGGTGGGCAGTACTTC. This codes for CASSETPGTIGGQYF.